Following are 10 T cell receptor beta chains from one sample sequenced in a study of blood T cell repertoires in COVID-19. Produced via immunoSEQ multiplex PCR; TCRdb's table is partial and in-frame only. Among 90,000 to 130,000 clones listed, 75% to 80% were seen once. The sample consisted of peripheral blood. These receptors came from an elderly woman with active or convalescent COVID-19.

This clone came up a few times. The CDR3 sequence: CASSFQQGISMNTEAFF. The CDR3 DNA reads as TGTGCCAGCAGCTTTCAACAGGGAATATCCATGAACACTGAAGCTTTCTTT. The rearrangement uses TRBV7-8 and TRBJ1-1, with a weak D call TRBD1 (6 bases). CDR3 size: 17 residues. Trimming pared 3 bases from V and 0 bases from J, leaving 17 bases between. Per germline, CDR1 SGHVS and CDR2 FQNEAQ.

The rearrangement links TRBV10-3 to TRBJ1-5, with TRBD1 as a possible D gene (6 bases). Germline V gene lookup returns CDR1 ENHRY and CDR2 SYGVKD. The CDR3 spans 15 residues. Trimming took off 4 bases at V and 0 bases at J, with 10 bases between the two ends. CDR3 DNA: TGTGCCATCAGTGGAGGGGGGGGTAGCAATCAGCCCCAGCATTTT. Protein: CAISGGGGSNQPQHF.

The rearrangement uses TRBV5-4 and TRBJ2-1; TRBD2 matches at 10 bases. The V gene end was trimmed by 0 bases and the J gene end by 2 bases; junction bases not matched to a gene: 8. Germline CDR1 is SGHNT and CDR2 is YYREEE (reference sequence). This CDR3 comprises 18 residues. DNA for the CDR3: TGTGCCAGCAGCTTGGTTGTTCTAGCGGGAGCCCCCTACAATGAGCAGTTCTTC. Amino acid sequence: CASSLVVLAGAPYNEQFF.

This clone has a handful of counts. The V call is TRBV2, the J call TRBJ2-2; weak D call: TRBD2 (5 bases). CDR3 size: 16 residues. Germline values: CDR1 SNHLY, CDR2 FYNNEI. Deletions cut 10 bases from V and 6 bases from J, with 24 bases between. CDR3 in DNA: TGTGCCACCCAATTCTTGAATAGCGTTGGCCCCGGGGAGCTGTTTTTT. This codes for CATQFLNSVGPGELFF.

V usage is TRBV5-4 and J usage is TRBJ2-1; 8 bases match TRBD2. The trim removed 4 bases at V and 8 bases at J, leaving 8 bases unmatched. The CDR3 is made up of 14 amino acids. The germline gives CDR1 SGHNT, CDR2 YYREEE (reference sequence). CDR3 amino acids: CASSPGLASHEQFF. DNA of the CDR3: TGTGCCAGCAGCCCCGGACTAGCAAGCCATGAGCAGTTCTTC. The whole variable domain, remainder taken from reference TRBV5-4 and TRBJ2-1, is ETGVTQSPTHLIKTRGQQVTLRCSSQSGHNTVSWYQQALGQGPQFIFQYYREEENGRGNFPPRFSGLQFPNYSSELNVNALELDDSALYLCASSPGLASHEQFFGPGTRLTVL.

This clone was seen at least ten times. The V gene is TRBV4-1, the J gene TRBJ2-1; 11 bases are a match to TRBD2. After removal of 3 bases from V and 4 bases from J, the junction contained 5 bases not matched to a gene. CDR3 length equals 16 residues. Germline-derived CDR1 and CDR2 are MGHRA and YSYEKL. The CDR3, as DNA: TGCGCCAGCAGCCAGCTAGCGGGAGGCAGTTACAATGAGCAGTTCTTC. Its protein is CASSQLAGGSYNEQFF.

This chain connects TRBV5-5 to TRBJ1-6; D is unresolved. CDR3 size: 15 residues. Germline values: CDR1 SGHKS, CDR2 YYEKEE (reference sequence). V lost 0 bases, J lost 7 bases, and 11 bases lay in between. In nucleotides, the CDR3 is TGTGCCAGCAGCTTGGCCGAATGGGCGAATTCACCCCTCCACTTT. This encodes CASSLAEWANSPLHF.

The rearrangement joins TRBV6-5 to TRBJ2-5; D gene uncertain. V shed 4 bases and J shed 2 bases, with 5 bases lying between them. CDR1 is MNHEY and CDR2 is SVGAGI in the germline V gene. The CDR3 extends over 12 amino acids. In DNA, the CDR3 is TGTGCCAGCAGTTTTCGTCAAGAGACCCAGTACTTC. Translating it yields CASSFRQETQYF.

This clone was recorded once. The chain joins TRBV6-1 to TRBJ1-5; 7 bases agree with TRBD1. Germline CDR1 reads MNHNS; CDR2 reads SASEGT. CDR3 length: 16 amino acids. V lost 3 bases, J lost 4 bases, and 9 bases stayed unmatched. The CDR3 bases are TGTGCCAGCAGTGACTTACTAGGGACAGAAAATCAGCCCCAGCATTTT. Translating gives CASSDLLGTENQPQHF.

This rearrangement joins TRBV28 to TRBJ2-2, with 9 positions matching TRBD2. The CDR3 has 14 residues. With 8 bases clipped from V and 5 bases from J, the junction kept 6 bases outside the gene matches. Germline loops: CDR1 MDHEN, CDR2 SYDVKM. CDR3 protein: CASGTSGRTGELFF. The CDR3 DNA reads TGTGCCAGCGGAACCAGCGGGAGGACCGGGGAGCTGTTTTTT.